A selection of T cell receptor beta chains follows, all from one sample in a study of long-term antiretroviral therapy in people with HIV. Clones were sequenced by immunoSEQ multiplex PCR, and TCRdb holds only the in-frame ones, with some missing. The sample shows 25,000 to 35,000 clones, 85% to 90% of them seen only once. Sequences were derived from unsorted PBMCs, sampled 0.8 years after starting antiretroviral therapy. These receptor sequences come from a woman in her twenties or thirties with HIV. The CDR3 runs from the conserved cysteine through the conserved F or W. A D gene is named only where the DNA matches it firmly. Only some rows state a clone size, as once, few, many or a class for expanded clones.

-	TRBV5-5	-	TRBJ1-6	CASSPQRGTSPLHF	TGTGCCAGCAGCCCCCAGCGAGGGACTTCGCCCCTCCACTTT
-	TRBV7-8	TRBD1	TRBJ1-5	CASSLGGGMGGNQPQHF	TGTGCCAGCAGCTTAGGAGGGGGCATGGGAGGCAATCAGCCCCAGCATTTT
-	TRBV4-2	-	TRBJ1-2	CASSQDNREDGYTF	TGTGCCAGCAGCCAAGATAACAGGGAGGATGGCTACACCTTC
-	TRBV2	-	TRBJ2-2	CASSQGQPNTGELFF	TGTGCCAGCAGCCAAGGGCAGCCCAACACCGGGGAGCTGTTTTTT
once	TRBV6-5	-	TRBJ2-5	CASSPSGSRETQYF	TGTGCCAGCAGTCCGTCAGGGAGCAGGGAGACCCAGTACTTC
once	TRBV10-3	-	TRBJ2-1	CATVNTIGNEQFF	TGTGCCACCGTCAACACAATCGGCAATGAGCAGTTCTTC
once	TRBV11-2	-	TRBJ1-2	CASRPPGKRDYGYTF	TGTGCCAGCAGACCTCCAGGGAAGCGGGACTATGGCTACACCTTC
-	TRBV15	TRBD1	TRBJ2-7	CATSRDRGQGYEQYF	TGTGCCACCAGCAGAGATCGAGGACAGGGCTACGAGCAGTACTTC
-	TRBV6-1	-	TRBJ1-4	CASGGVTNEKLFF	TGTGCCAGCGGAGGGGTAACTAATGAAAAACTGTTTTTT
-	TRBV9	-	TRBJ2-5	CASSVDQAVVEETQYF	TGTGCCAGCAGCGTAGACCAAGCGGTCGTAGAAGAGACCCAGTACTTC
-	TRBV5-8	TRBD2	TRBJ2-4	CASIWGGGNIQYF	TGTGCCAGCATTTGGGGGGGAGGGAACATTCAGTACTTC
-	TRBV12-5	TRBD2	TRBJ2-5	CASGHGLAGSETQYF	TGTGCTAGTGGTCATGGACTAGCGGGGTCAGAGACCCAGTACTTC
-	TRBV10-3	-	TRBJ2-2	CAIGQGNTGELFF	TGTGCCATCGGGCAGGGGAACACCGGGGAGCTGTTTTTT
-	TRBV5-8	TRBD1	TRBJ1-5	CASSRDSKNQPQHF	TGTGCCAGCAGCCGGGACAGTAAAAATCAGCCCCAGCATTTT
-	TRBV5-1	TRBD1	TRBJ1-6	CASSSGTGLGNSPLHF	TGCGCCAGCAGCTCCGGGACAGGGCTGGGGAATTCACCCCTCCACTTT
once	TRBV27	-	TRBJ1-2	CASSLVGSNYGYTF	TGTGCCAGCAGCCTGGTAGGGTCTAACTATGGCTACACCTTC
-	TRBV6-1	TRBD1	TRBJ2-1	CASRLVQGYEQFF	TGTGCCAGCAGGCTCGTACAGGGGTATGAGCAGTTCTTC
-	TRBV6-6	-	TRBJ2-7	CATHDGYEQYF	TGTGCCACCCATGACGGATACGAGCAGTACTTC
-	TRBV7-9	TRBD1	TRBJ2-2	CASSSGQGPLSGELFF	TGTGCCAGCAGCTCTGGACAGGGGCCACTATCCGGGGAGCTGTTTTTT
few	TRBV5-1	TRBD1	TRBJ2-2	CASSLVPGQVGELFF	TGCGCCAGCAGCTTGGTCCCGGGACAGGTCGGGGAGCTGTTTTTT
-	TRBV10-2	-	TRBJ1-1	CASRDGLNTEAFF	TGCGCCAGCAGGGACGGCTTGAACACTGAAGCTTTCTTT
-	TRBV6-1	-	TRBJ2-3	CASSEATNQPGHTQYF	TGTGCCAGCAGTGAAGCGACGAATCAGCCCGGGCATACGCAGTATTTT
few	TRBV4-1	-	TRBJ2-1	CASSQDRGQGNEQFF	TGCGCCAGCAGCCAAGATCGGGGACAAGGCAATGAGCAGTTCTTC
-	TRBV5-1	TRBD1	TRBJ2-1	CASSLAQGVVYNEQFF	TGCGCCAGCAGCTTGGCACAGGGGGTGGTTTACAATGAGCAGTTCTTC
-	TRBV19	-	TRBJ1-6	CASSIDDTGRSSPLHF	TGTGCCAGTAGTATAGATGACACCGGGAGGAGTTCACCCCTCCACTTT
-	TRBV19	-	TRBJ1-5	CASQSLVGNQPQHF	TGTGCCAGCCAGAGTCTTGTTGGGAATCAGCCCCAGCATTTT
-	TRBV9	TRBD2	TRBJ2-7	CASSQGGTSLEQYF	TGTGCCAGCAGCCAAGGAGGGACTAGCCTCGAGCAGTACTTC
-	TRBV6-5	-	TRBJ1-6	CASSYGRDSPLHF	TGTGCCAGCAGTTATGGGAGGGATTCACCCCTCCACTTT
-	TRBV11-2	TRBD2	TRBJ2-1	CASSSSGSGGPNEQFF	TGTGCCAGCAGCTCGTCGGGTAGCGGGGGGCCTAATGAGCAGTTCTTC
-	TRBV5-1	-	TRBJ1-2	CASSLDPQGTNYGYTF	TGCGCCAGCAGCTTGGACCCCCAGGGGACAAACTATGGCTACACCTTC
-	TRBV9	-	TRBJ1-2	CASSTLPPAVFGYTF	TGTGCCAGCAGCACCCTTCCACCCGCTGTCTTTGGCTACACCTTC
-	TRBV5-1	TRBD2	TRBJ2-3	CASSQGTSGGSRDTQYF	TGCGCCAGCAGCCAGGGGACTAGCGGGGGATCTAGGGATACGCAGTATTTT
few	TRBV10-3	TRBD1	TRBJ1-1	CAITQRGTGITEAFF	TGTGCCATCACCCAGCGGGGGACAGGGATCACTGAAGCTTTCTTT
-	TRBV29-1	-	TRBJ1-1	CSVRTNTEAFF	TGCAGCGTTCGCACGAACACTGAAGCTTTCTTT
-	TRBV7-3	TRBD1	TRBJ2-3	CASSAGQGFQDTQYF	TGTGCCAGCAGCGCGGGACAGGGGTTTCAAGATACGCAGTATTTT
-	TRBV5-1	-	TRBJ1-6	CASTPGEIYNSPLHF	TGCGCCAGCACACCGGGCGAAATTTATAATTCACCCCTCCACTTT
few	TRBV5-1	-	TRBJ2-7	CASSPQGPYEQYF	TGCGCCAGCAGCCCACAGGGACCCTACGAGCAGTACTTC
-	TRBV19	-	TRBJ2-1	CASSIQGPNEQFF	TGTGCCAGTAGTATACAGGGTCCCAATGAGCAGTTCTTC
-	TRBV5-1	-	TRBJ1-2	CASSLAGVLDGYTF	TGCGCCAGCAGCTTGGCCGGGGTCCTCGATGGCTACACCTTC
-	TRBV7-2	-	TRBJ1-3	CASSLYPPAGNGNTIYF	TGTGCCAGCAGCTTATATCCCCCCGCGGGTAACGGAAACACCATATATTTT
-	TRBV27	-	TRBJ1-1	CASSLSGGRNTEAFF	TGTGCCAGCAGTTTATCAGGGGGTCGGAACACTGAAGCTTTCTTT
-	TRBV19	TRBD1	TRBJ2-3	CASNRGYVADTQYF	TGTGCCAGCAACAGGGGATATGTTGCAGATACGCAGTATTTT